This is a list of T cell receptor beta chains from one sample in a study of blood T cells in healthy people across ages. TCRdb analysed the 5' RACE reads with MiXCR anew, one entry per CDR3 protein. The data contain more than 1.4 million distinct CDR3 sequences, around 42% of them singletons. The sequenced sample consisted of blood. These TCRs come from a young woman in good health. CDR3s include the opening cysteine and the closing phenylalanine or tryptophan. D genes are given only for firm matches. Size is stated for part of the rows, as once, few or many counts, or as a class when the clone is expanded.

>TRBJ1-2|-|-|TRBV4-2
TGTGCCAGCAGCCAACCCCCAGGGACCGGAGATGGCTACACCTTC
CASSQPPGTGDGYTF
>TRBJ2-1|-|many|TRBV7-2
TGTGCCAGCAGCTTAGGACTTGGTGAGCAGTTCTTC
CASSLGLGEQFF
>TRBJ2-5|-|-|TRBV2
TGTGCCAGCAGTGAAAGGCGGCTCCAAGAGACCCAGTACTTC
CASSERRLQETQYF
>TRBJ2-1|-|-|TRBV3-1
TGTGCCAGCAGCAACCGCAGGGGCTATGAGCAGTTCTTC
CASSNRRGYEQFF
>TRBJ2-3|-|-|TRBV20-1
TGCAGTGCTAGAGAGCCAGTTGCTGAAGATACGCAGTATTTT
CSAREPVAEDTQYF
>TRBJ2-3|TRBD2|-|TRBV5-1
TGCGCCAGCAGCTTATCGCGGGAGGGAGATACGCAGTATTTT
CASSLSREGDTQYF
>TRBJ1-2|TRBD1|-|TRBV12-3/TRBV12-4
TGTGCCAGCAGCAAGGACAGGGGGTATGGCTACACCTTC
CASSKDRGYGYTF
>TRBJ2-3|-|-|TRBV6-1
TGTGCCAGCAGTGGACTAGTTACTAGCACAGGTACGCAGTATTTT
CASSGLVTSTGTQYF
>TRBJ1-4|TRBD1|-|TRBV7-9
TGTGCCAGCAGCACCGGGACAGGGCGGGAAAAACTGTTTTTT
CASSTGTGREKLFF
>TRBJ2-5|-|-|TRBV11-1
TGTGCCAGCAGCTCATTTTCGGGTATGCCCCAGTACTTC
CASSSFSGMPQYF
>TRBJ2-5|TRBD1|once|TRBV7-2
TGTGCCAGCAGAAATACAGGGGTTGGTAGCAGATTCAATGAGCAGTACTTC
CASRNTGVGSRFNEQYF
>TRBJ1-5|TRBD1|-|TRBV7-9
TGTGCCAGCAGCTCTCAGGGGGCATATCAGCCCCAGCATTTT
CASSSQGAYQPQHF
>TRBJ2-4|-|-|TRBV14
TGTGCCAGCAGCCAAAACCCGTATTTAAACATTCAGTACTTC
CASSQNPYLNIQYF
>TRBJ2-2|-|-|TRBV3-1
TGTGCCAGCAGGCGGACTTCTACAACCGGGGAGCTGTTTTTT
CASRRTSTTGELFF
>TRBJ2-7|-|-|TRBV7-3
TGTGCCAGCAGCCCCGATCCACTACCTGACTACGAGCAGTACTTC
CASSPDPLPDYEQYF
>TRBJ2-7|-|few|TRBV4-2
TGTGCCAGCAGCCAAGAGTACAGCCAAGCTTACGAGCAGTACTTC
CASSQEYSQAYEQYF
>TRBJ2-3|TRBD2|-|TRBV20-1
TGCAGTGCTAGGGCGGGACTAGCGGGGGGACGTAGCGCAGATACGCAGTATTTT
CSARAGLAGGRSADTQYF
>TRBJ2-1|-|few|TRBV10-3
TGTGCCATCATGTCGGGAGTGGGGTACAATGAGCAGTTCTTC
CAIMSGVGYNEQFF
>TRBJ1-1|-|-|TRBV29-1
TGCAGCGTTGCGGGGGGCGCCGGGGAAGCTTTCTTT
CSVAGGAGEAFF
>TRBJ1-2|-|-|TRBV7-8
TGTGCCAGCAGCTTAGAGGGTCCCAGAGGGTATGGCTACACCTTC
CASSLEGPRGYGYTF
>TRBJ2-3|TRBD1|-|TRBV25-1
TGTGCCAGCAGTCAGGGAGACAGGGGGCTCACAGATACGCAGTATTTT
CASSQGDRGLTDTQYF
>TRBJ1-1|-|few|TRBV21-1
TGTGCCAGCAGCAACTCCGGTCCCAGGGGGACTGAAGCTTTCTTT
CASSNSGPRGTEAFF
>TRBJ1-2|-|few|TRBV5-1
TGCGCCAGCAGCGACGATGACTATGGCTACACCTTC
CASSDDDYGYTF
>TRBJ2-5|-|-|TRBV5-1
TGCGCCAGCAGCCCGACTACTCTAGCGCCAGAGACCCAGTACTTC
CASSPTTLAPETQYF
>TRBJ2-7|TRBD1|-|TRBV7-2
TGTGCCAGCAGCTCGTCCGGGACAGGTTACAATGAGCAGTACTTC
CASSSSGTGYNEQYF
>TRBJ2-5|-|many|TRBV10-3
TGTGCCATCAGTGTGAGGGAGACCCAGTACTTC
CAISVRETQYF
>TRBJ2-2|-|-|TRBV6-1
TGTGCCAGCAGTCTGGCCCAGAACACCGGGGAGCTGTTTTTT
CASSLAQNTGELFF
>TRBJ2-5|-|few|TRBV7-3
TGTGCCAGCAGTCCCGGACTGGATAGGAAGACCCAGTACTTC
CASSPGLDRKTQYF
>TRBJ2-7|-|few|TRBV10-1
TGCGCCAGCAGTGAAGGGACCGTAAATCCCTACGAGCAGTACTTC
CASSEGTVNPYEQYF
>TRBJ2-1|TRBD2|few|TRBV6-1
TGTGCCAGCAGTCCGAGCGGGAGGGCCTCCTACAATGAGCAGTTCTTC
CASSPSGRASYNEQFF
>TRBJ2-7|-|-|TRBV5-1
TGCGCCAGCAGCTTGGGGGTGACGGATGAGCAGTACTTC
CASSLGVTDEQYF
>TRBJ2-3|-|-|TRBV7-8
TGTGCCAGCAGCCGGAGGGGGGCCCCTGGAGATACGCAGTATTTT
CASSRRGAPGDTQYF
>TRBJ2-5|TRBD1|-|TRBV6-1
TGTGCCAGCAGTCCCGGGACAGGGAGTCAAGAGACCCAGTACTTC
CASSPGTGSQETQYF
>TRBJ2-1|-|once|TRBV27
TGTGCCAGCAGTAGGTCGGGGACCCAAAATGAGCAGTTCTTC
CASSRSGTQNEQFF
>TRBJ1-5|-|few|TRBV7-2
TGTGCCAGCAGCTTCAGATCTACAGGAGGGGTAATGGTGCCCCAGCATTTT
CASSFRSTGGVMVPQHF
>TRBJ1-5|-|few|TRBV7-9
TGTGCCAGCCAGCTATGGGATAGCAATCAGCCCCAGCATTTT
CASQLWDSNQPQHF
>TRBJ2-5|-|-|TRBV18
TGTGCCAGCTCCGGAGGGCGTGAGATGGAGACCCAGTACTTC
CASSGGREMETQYF
>TRBJ2-5|TRBD2|-|TRBV7-2
TGTGCCAGCAGCTTAGAGGCTAGCGGGGGGAGACACAATGAGCAGTACTTC
CASSLEASGGRHNEQYF
>TRBJ2-5|TRBD2|once|TRBV20-1
TGCAGTGCTAGTGTTTTCTCTAGCGGGAGGGCCGGTGAGACCCAGTACTTC
CSASVFSSGRAGETQYF
>TRBJ2-7|-|once|TRBV4-2
TGTGCCAGCAGCCAAGAAGGGGGAGCGCTGAGCTCCTACGAGCAGTACTTC
CASSQEGGALSSYEQYF